This T cell receptor (beta chain) was profiled in a study of T cells in Graves' hyperthyroidism and ophthalmopathy. Overall study context: Peripheral blood was obtained at initial diagnosis, preceding any treatment.

The investigators amplified TCR beta CDR3 regions from RNA transcripts. In the first-round RT-PCR of the TCR CDR3, the HTBI primer set was used. TCRdb ran MiXCR on the multiplex PCR reads and lists one entry per CDR3 protein. The sample yields approximately 700,000 distinct CDR3 sequences, about 16% seen once. Findings and caveats of the study: A model using 13 V-J features told ophthalmopathy apart from stable hyperthyroidism.

Researchers defined stable Graves' hyperthyroidism as no ophthalmopathy progression within 18 months. Patients showing uncontrolled infection, other autoimmune disease, pregnancy or lactation were ineligible. Germline V CDR1 and CDR2: LNHDA, SQIVND (reference sequence). Germline trimming cut 8 bases from V and 3 bases from J; bases unmatched to any gene: 5. The CDR3 sequence is 14 residues long. Ten or more counts support this clonotype. Its specificity is unknown. This rearrangement joins TRBV19 to TRBJ2-3, with 10 nucleotides matching TRBD2. This TCR was sampled from a young man with Graves' hyperthyroidism. Material for sequencing was blood. CDR3 DNA sequence: TGTGCCAGTGGTGAACTAGCGGGAACAGATACGCAGTATTTT. Amino acids: CASGELAGTDTQYF. The whole variable domain, filled in from reference TRBV19 and TRBJ2-3, reads DGGITQSPKYLFRKEGQNVTLSCEQNLNHDAMYWYRQDPGQGLRLIYYSQIVNDFQKGDIAEGYSVSREKKESFPLTVTSAQKNPTAFYLCASGELAGTDTQYFGPGTRLTVL.